This TCR beta chain was identified in a study of blood T cell repertoires in COVID-19. Across the study: Sites across the United States, Italy and Spain contributed samples from acute and convalescent COVID-19.

Per germline, CDR1 LNHDA and CDR2 SQIVND (reference sequence). The CDR3 loop spans 18 amino acids. The germline V and J ends were trimmed by 5 bases and 0 bases, with 20 bases remaining between them. Some clones are missing from TCRdb's copy, which holds only in-frame ones; the method was immunoSEQ multiplex PCR. The table lists 100,000 or so clones, over 80% of them singletons. This sequence joins TRBV19 and TRBJ1-3; a weak D match, TRBD1 (5 bases). The TCR was taken from a man in his forties or fifties with active COVID-19. The sample consisted of peripheral blood. CDR3 loop: CASSSITLRQHSGNTIYF. The CDR3, as DNA: TGTGCCAGTAGTTCCATCACCCTTCGACAGCACTCTGGAAACACCATATATTTT.